Listed here are 21 T cell receptor beta chains from one sample, sequenced in a study of CD8+ T cells in alopecia areata. cDNA serving as the sequencing template came from extracted, reverse transcribed RNA. This table comes from immunoSEQ multiplex PCR, and its TCRdb copy is limited to in-frame clones, with some not included. In the table there are about 160,000 clones, 60% to 75% of which are singletons. Treatment noted: oral pan-JAK inhibitor, 5-10 mg twice daily. This sample comprised CD4+ T cells sorted from blood, obtained at week 24, from a patient treated with tofacitinib. These receptors all stem from a human donor with alopecia areata.

The J gene is TRBJ2-7, the V gene TRBV9; D possibly corresponds to TRBD1 (6 bases). Germline V gives CDR1 SGDLS, CDR2 YYNGEE. This CDR3 has 14 residues. Trimming removed 2 bases at V and 4 bases at J, with 13 bases between. The CDR3 spells CASSVSGAGYEQYF. Written as DNA, the CDR3 is TGTGCCAGCAGCGTTTCAGGGGCTGGGTACGAGCAGTACTTC. Combining the CDR3 with reference TRBV9 and TRBJ2-7 gives the whole variable domain DSGVTQTPKHLITATGQRVTLRCSPRSGDLSVYWYQQSLDQGLQFLIQYYNGEERAKGNILERFSAQQFPDLHSELNLSSLELGDSALYFCASSVSGAGYEQYFGPGTRLTVT.

This chain connects TRBV30 to TRBJ1-2; the match to TRBD1 covers 9 bases. The CDR3 has 13 residues. V lost 6 bases, J lost 7 bases, and 9 bases stayed unmatched. Germline CDR1 GTSNPN, CDR2 SVGIG (reference sequence). The CDR3 here is CACTGGYFSGYTF. In DNA, the CDR3 is TGTGCCTGTACAGGGGGCTATTTTTCTGGCTACACCTTC. Combining the CDR3 with reference TRBV30 and TRBJ1-2 gives the whole variable domain SQTIHQWPATLVQPVGSPLSLECTVEGTSNPNLYWYRQAAGRGLQLLFYSVGIGQISSEVPQNLSASRPQDRQFILSSKKLLLSDSGFYLCACTGGYFSGYTFGSGTRLTVV.

The chain is built from TRBV7-9 and TRBJ2-7, with unresolved D. Trimming took 4 bases from V and 9 from J, leaving 22 bases between them. The CDR3 spans 15 residues. CDR1 and CDR2 (germline): SEHNR, FQNEAQ (reference sequence). The CDR3 sequence is CASSSPRTVPFWQYF. CDR3 nucleotides: TGTGCCAGCAGCTCCCCTCGGACGGTCCCCTTCTGGCAGTACTTC.

The chain employs TRBV7-2 and TRBJ2-5; D is perhaps TRBD2 (5 bases). The CDR3 extends over 15 amino acids. Germline loops: CDR1 SGHTA, CDR2 FQGNSA. V dropped 1 base and J dropped 5 bases, with 14 bases sitting between them. The CDR3 nucleotides are TGTGCCAGCAGCTTAGTGAGGCATGGGAGTGAGACCCAGTACTTC. Amino acid sequence: CASSLVRHGSETQYF.

J is TRBJ1-2 and V is TRBV7-6; the match to TRBD1 covers 7 bases. Germline V gives CDR1 SGHVS, CDR2 FNYEAQ. CDR3 length equals 13 residues. J gave up 8 bases and V 5 bases, and 8 bases lay outside the gene matches. The CDR3 region is CASSNDRAQGYTF. The CDR3 region has the DNA TGTGCCAGCAGCAACGACAGGGCGCAAGGCTACACCTTC. Combining the CDR3 with reference TRBV7-6 and TRBJ1-2 gives the whole variable domain GAGVSQSPRYKVTKRGQDVALRCDPISGHVSLYWYRQALGQGPEFLTYFNYEAQQDKSGLPNDRFSAERPEGSISTLTIQRTEQRDSAMYRCASSNDRAQGYTFGSGTRLTVV.

This clone turned up a few times. The CDR3 region has the DNA TGCAGCGTTGGGGGCAGCGAAAAGAACACTGAAGCTTTCTTT. It is translated as CSVGGSEKNTEAFF. The chain combines TRBV29-1 with TRBJ1-1; tentatively, D is TRBD1 (5 bases). Germline CDR1 SQVTM, CDR2 ANQGSEA. The CDR3 loop spans 14 amino acids. Trimming stripped 4 bases from V and 1 base from J, with 13 bases between.

The CDR3 region is CASSPNGGTQYF. CDR3 nucleotides: TGTGCCAGCAGCCCGAACGGGGGTACGCAGTATTTT. The chain has TRBV5-4 and TRBJ2-3; a weak D match, TRBD2 (6 bases). Trimming cost V 4 bases and J 8 bases, with 11 bases left between them. The CDR3 has 12 amino acids. CDR1 is SGHNT, CDR2 YYREEE, per germline (reference sequence).

This clone came up a few times. The chain links TRBV11-2 to TRBJ2-1; 14 nucleotides align to TRBD2. Trimming at V came to 9 bases and at J to 7 bases, leaving 5 bases not matched to a gene. In germline, CDR1 is SGHAT, CDR2 FQNNGV. The CDR3 runs to 14 residues. This CDR3 is CASQRTSGGNEQFF. CDR3 sequence (DNA): TGTGCCAGTCAAAGGACTAGCGGGGGGAATGAGCAGTTCTTC.

The chain links TRBV11-2 to TRBJ2-4; 7 positions match TRBD1. The CDR3 consists of 16 residues. The junction had 15 bases not matched to a gene; V was cut back by 5 bases and J by 8 bases. Germline values: CDR1 SGHAT, CDR2 FQNNGV. The CDR3 loop reads CASSRGQIIGGDIQYF. CDR3 DNA sequence: TGTGCCAGCAGCCGGGGACAGATTATCGGAGGAGACATTCAGTACTTC.

The J gene is TRBJ2-7, the V gene TRBV27; D not resolved. Germline V gene lookup returns CDR1 MNHEY and CDR2 SMNVEV (reference sequence). Trimming removed 7 bases at V and 6 bases at J, with 19 bases between. This CDR3 comprises 14 residues. The CDR3 DNA is TGTGCCAGCATCCTGGACCCACGTCTGCGCGAGCAGTACTTC. Its protein product is CASILDPRLREQYF.

V gene TRBV29-1 combines with J gene TRBJ2-2, with TRBD2 matching 8 bases. The CDR3 consists of 13 residues. Germline V CDR1 and CDR2: SQVTM, ANQGSEA. Trimming cost V 2 bases and J 6 bases; bases outside gene matches: 2. CDR3 coding DNA: TGCAGCGTTGAAAGGCGGGGGGCCGGGGAGCTGTTTTTT. This translates into CSVERRGAGELFF.

The rearrangement links TRBV5-1 to TRBJ2-3; D is undetermined. CDR3 length equals 14 residues. Germline values: CDR1 SGHRS, CDR2 YFSETQ. V was cut by 2 bases and J by 2 bases, with 9 bases left in between. The CDR3 spells CASSLGPLTDTQYF. DNA of the CDR3: TGCGCCAGCAGCTTAGGTCCGCTCACAGATACGCAGTATTTT.

The DNA for the CDR3 is TGCAGCGCACGGGACAGGCACCTCTATGGCTACACCTTC. Translated: CSARDRHLYGYTF. J is TRBJ1-2 and V is TRBV29-1; 8 positions match TRBD1. Germline V gene lookup returns CDR1 SQVTM and CDR2 ANQGSEA. Trimming removed 7 bases from V and 4 bases from J; junction bases left unmatched: 8. This CDR3 is 13 amino acids long.

The chain recombines TRBV7-9 with TRBJ1-1, with D possibly matching TRBD1 (6 bases). This CDR3 comprises 14 residues. The germline V gene encodes CDR1 SEHNR and CDR2 FQNEAQ (reference sequence). V shed 8 bases and J shed 6 bases, with 19 bases lying between them. The CDR3 DNA is TGTGCCAGCGAGCAGGGGCAACGGCCGGCTGAAGCTTTCTTT. This translates into CASEQGQRPAEAFF.

This chain connects TRBV5-6 to TRBJ1-2; 7 bases line up with TRBD1. This CDR3 is built from 14 residues. CDR1 and CDR2 (germline): SGHDT, YYEEEE. V was pared by 4 bases and J by 8 bases, with 11 bases of the junction left unmatched. The CDR3 protein is CASSPLDREGGYTF. The CDR3 region has the DNA TGTGCCAGCAGCCCCCTAGACAGGGAGGGCGGCTACACCTTC. Full variable domain (outside the CDR3, taken from reference TRBV5-6 and TRBJ1-2): DAGVTQSPTHLIKTRGQQVTLRCSPKSGHDTVSWYQQALGQGPQFIFQYYEEEERQRGNFPDRFSGHQFPNYSSELNVNALLLGDSALYLCASSPLDREGGYTFGSGTRLTVV.

The rearrangement joins TRBV7-8 to TRBJ1-1; 7 bases match TRBD1. J was trimmed by 1 base and V by 7 bases; bases with no gene match: 6. This CDR3 is built from 14 residues. Germline-derived CDR1 and CDR2 are SGHVS and FQNEAQ. The chain's CDR3 is CASTQQGPNTEAFF. The CDR3 DNA is TGTGCCAGCACCCAACAGGGGCCGAACACTGAAGCTTTCTTT.

This chain uses TRBV18 with TRBJ1-6; D is undetermined. CDR3 size: 13 residues. V lost 3 bases and J 10 bases, leaving 10 bases between the germline ends. CDR1 and CDR2 (germline): KGHSH, LQKENI. The CDR3 DNA reads TGTGCCAGCTCACCTCGAGAGGGATCACCCCTCCACTTT. Translating it yields CASSPREGSPLHF.

There are a few counts of this clone. The V and J genes are TRBV21-1 and TRBJ2-2; the D call in the table, TRBD2, was not verified against the DNA. TRBV21-1 is deemed a pseudogene. This CDR3 has 16 residues. Here the CDR3 reads CASSKLEGPNTGELFF. In nucleotides, the CDR3 is TGTGCCAGCAGCAAATTGGAGGGCCCGAACACCGGGGAGCTGTTTTTT.

The rearrangement links TRBV7-3 to TRBJ2-1, with D possibly TRBD2 on 5 matching bases. Per the germline V gene, CDR1 is SGHTA and CDR2 is FQGTGA. This CDR3 spans 11 amino acids. V gave up 4 bases and J gave up 15 bases, with 13 bases separating them. The CDR3 coding sequence is TGTGCCAGCAGCTCAGCGGTTTTACGGTTCTTC. Its translation is CASSSAVLRFF.

The chain links TRBV5-1 to TRBJ1-5; D perhaps matches TRBD1 (5 bases). V lost 2 bases and J lost 0, with 12 bases in between. CDR1 and CDR2 from the germline V gene are SGHRS and YFSETQ. This CDR3 is built from 16 residues. CDR3 DNA sequence: TGCGCCAGCAGCTTTCTTAGACAGACTAGCAATCAGCCCCAGCATTTT. Protein product: CASSFLRQTSNQPQHF.

CDR3 in DNA: TGTGCCAGCAGCTCAGGGGGCGGAGATACGCAGTATTTT. This sequence encodes CASSSGGGDTQYF. The chain couples TRBV13 to TRBJ2-3; TRBD1 matches 8 bases. CDR1 and CDR2 from the germline V gene are PRHDT and FYEKMQ (reference sequence). After removal of 4 bases from V and 5 bases from J, the junction contained 2 bases not matched to a gene. The CDR3 extends over 13 amino acids.